The following is a TCR beta chain sequence with its context. Its specificity is unknown. The time point was: persistent/refractory GD, antithyroid drugs over 5 years with positive TRAb. With RNA extracted from PBMCs as input, the TCR library was made. EDTA tubes collected 7.5 to 9.5 milliliters of peripheral blood. Germline CDR1 is DFQATT and CDR2 is SNEGSKA (reference sequence). V was pared by 1 base and J by 5 bases, with 19 bases of the junction left unmatched. The CDR3 contains 21 residues. With iRepertoire HTBI primers and Arm-PCR of CDR3 regions, TCR beta libraries were built. TCRdb redid the calling of the multiplex PCR reads with MiXCR, one entry per CDR3 protein. Counted here are over 250,000 distinct CDR3 sequences, 20% to 25% occurring once; the ten biggest clones make up roughly three fifths. This entry comes from a study of regulatory T cells in long-lasting Graves disease. Study-level results: New patients shared 966 public clonotypes, fewer than the approximately 3,000 shared by persistent patients.

The sample here was peripheral blood mononuclear cells (PBMCs), taken when the disease was refractory, from a patient treated with antithyroid drugs. This rearrangement joins TRBV20-1 to TRBJ2-5; 16 nucleotides agree with TRBD2. The sequence was obtained from a female donor with Graves disease. The CDR3 loop reads CSARGQLRGLAGGPNSETQYF. Here the CDR3 DNA reads TGCAGTGCTAGAGGCCAACTTCGGGGACTAGCGGGAGGGCCGAACTCTGAGACCCAGTACTTC.